These T cell receptor beta chains were read from a single sample in a study of preoperative IRX-2 immunotherapy in early breast cancer. Sequencing used immunoSEQ multiplex PCR; TCRdb keeps in-frame clones, though not all of them. The repertoire holds about 11,000 clones, with roughly 80% as singletons. The sequences come from lymph node tissue, collected before IRX-2 immunotherapy. The source of these receptors is a human donor with breast cancer. Each CDR3 is given with its conserved first and last residue. Each record gives: V gene, CDR3 protein.

v_gene: TRBV5-1
CDR3aa: CASSGNGCTDTQYF

v_gene: TRBV15
CDR3aa: CATSRVAGENEQFF

v_gene: TRBV10-2
CDR3aa: CASSDGPPSGANEKLFF

v_gene: TRBV23-1
CDR3aa: CASSLGLANEKLFF

v_gene: TRBV6-8
CDR3aa: CASSYEASSYEQYF

v_gene: TRBV15
CDR3aa: CATGAADREGQPQHF

v_gene: TRBV5-1
CDR3aa: CASSLGQGYGNTIYF

v_gene: TRBV6-8
CDR3aa: CASSFEGGQTYGYTF

v_gene: TRBV10-2
CDR3aa: CASSEVLYYGYTF

v_gene: TRBV6-8
CDR3aa: CASSWDTLEQFF

v_gene: TRBV5-1
CDR3aa: CASSLDLNSGNTIYF

v_gene: TRBV5-1
CDR3aa: CASSSRTSGRAGETQYF

v_gene: TRBV7-1
CDR3aa: CASSLVGYGVYNEQFF

v_gene: TRBV11-3
CDR3aa: CASSSGLAGVAGEQYF

v_gene: TRBV6-4
CDR3aa: CASRPFTGELFF

v_gene: TRBV6-4
CDR3aa: CAISESGQGGDTGELFF

v_gene: TRBV19
CDR3aa: CASSTLTGGTEAFF

v_gene: TRBV11-3
CDR3aa: CASSLQVAPDTQYF

v_gene: TRBV11-3
CDR3aa: CASSFTGGYTYEQYF

v_gene: TRBV5-1
CDR3aa: CASSLTGVGTEAFF

v_gene: TRBV6-8
CDR3aa: CASSPWGGELFF

v_gene: TRBV6-4
CDR3aa: CASSEGRGPGNTIYF

v_gene: TRBV10-2
CDR3aa: CASSATNQGLITDTQYF

v_gene: TRBV19
CDR3aa: CASSTLTGTRFSGNTIYF

v_gene: TRBV8-2
CDR3aa: CASSYLTDLNTEAFF

v_gene: TRBV10-2
CDR3aa: CATSREGLETQYF

v_gene: TRBV28
CDR3aa: CASTATGAGYTF

v_gene: TRBV7-1
CDR3aa: CASSQDRVLEQFF

v_gene: TRBV5-1
CDR3aa: CASSLRTVALGSLNEKLFF

v_gene: TRBV5-1
CDR3aa: CASRSGTGGLEQYF

v_gene: TRBV6-8
CDR3aa: CAISPRGGNTEAFF

v_gene: TRBV7-1
CDR3aa: CASSRASGQETQYF

v_gene: TRBV19
CDR3aa: CASSMGAKGYNEQFF

v_gene: TRBV7-7
CDR3aa: CASSFKLRATNEKLFF

v_gene: TRBV11-3
CDR3aa: CASRYRGTVDTQYF

v_gene: TRBV28
CDR3aa: CASNRGGAGGRNEQFF

v_gene: TRBV11-3
CDR3aa: CASSLEAWTGKSGGYTF

v_gene: TRBV19
CDR3aa: CASSIVRPSGGTGELFF

v_gene: TRBV7-1
CDR3aa: CASSLRGNTYNEQFF

v_gene: TRBV7-4
CDR3aa: CASARTGAYNEQFF

v_gene: TRBV6-8
CDR3aa: CASRSAGGGDTQYF

v_gene: TRBV18
CDR3aa: CASSLTEAYEQYF

v_gene: TRBV6-8
CDR3aa: CASRAGERQPQHF

v_gene: TRBV18
CDR3aa: CASSPPPENNEKLFF

v_gene: TRBV11-3
CDR3aa: CASSSTESPGLAYSTGELFF

v_gene: TRBV29-1
CDR3aa: CSVEWDASWANTGELFF

v_gene: TRBV7-6
CDR3aa: CASSLRTMDTEAFF

v_gene: TRBV6-8
CDR3aa: CAISPLASYNEQFF

v_gene: TRBV11-3
CDR3aa: CASSGKGEVVAGELFF

v_gene: TRBV7-1
CDR3aa: CASSPQPDPAGELFF

v_gene: TRBV1
CDR3aa: CASSQRRGQGHNEQFF

v_gene: TRBV6-8
CDR3aa: CASSAWDIDTGELFF

v_gene: TRBV19
CDR3aa: CASSMRLAGGETQYF

v_gene: TRBV6-8
CDR3aa: CASRLRDSTTGELFF

v_gene: TRBV12-5
CDR3aa: CASITSGTYNEQFF